These T cell receptor beta chains were read from a single sample in a study of radiation and T cells in renal cell carcinoma. The data were produced by immunoSEQ multiplex PCR, yet TCRdb's version contains in-frame clones alone and is incomplete. The repertoire consists of roughly 130,000 clones, with approximately 78% occurring once and the leading ten covering about 1.9%. The sample consisted of blood, taken from a patient whose treatment included radiotherapy and nephrectomy. The source of these receptors is a woman aged 60-75 years with renal cell carcinoma. Both conserved end residues are part of each CDR3. Fields, in order: clone size, V gene, CDR3 protein. Not all rows give a size; the values are once, few, many and, for expanded clones, a class.

>NA|TRBV19
CASKSRDRGPNTEAFF
>NA|TRBV15
CATSRPGTGGRNEQFF
>once|TRBV30
CAWSNSWDKSYEQYF
>NA|TRBV9
CASSAPGQGMGGNTIYF
>NA|TRBV4-1
CASSPGTVNTGELFF
>NA|TRBV6-5
CASNHENYGYTF
>NA|TRBV4-1
CASSTVLAGVGQFF
>once|TRBV5-1
CASSGTGGGYGYTF
>NA|TRBV11-2
CASSLAKGTGSGTGELFF
>NA|TRBV28
CASTPRTGGFGETQYF
>NA|TRBV12-5
CASGLVLGDKQFF
>NA|TRBV4-2
CASSQYPIIGALNTEELFF
>NA|TRBV11-2
CASSLDGRDQPQHF
>NA|TRBV14
CASSQEMNTEAFF
>NA|TRBV2
CASSEMNRDQPQHF
>NA|TRBV15
CATSTRDRVYTEAFF
>NA|TRBV5-1
CASSLVSMNTEAFF
>NA|TRBV9
CASSPRQGIYTEAFF